The next 6 T cell receptor beta chains were all read from a single sample in a study of T cell responses to AZD1222 COVID-19 vaccine. Measured with immunoSEQ multiplex PCR; TCRdb has only the in-frame clones, and not every one. The data hold 150,000 to 200,000 clones, with roughly nine tenths observed a single time. The sample consisted of peripheral blood, taken 28 days after the second AZD1222 dose. The receptors come from an adult who received the AZD1222 COVID-19 vaccine.

The chain has TRBV7-9 and TRBJ2-1, with D unclear. Germline lookup yields CDR1 SEHNR and CDR2 FQNEAQ (reference sequence). Trimming cost V 4 bases and J 8 bases, with 15 bases left between them. This CDR3 is 14 amino acids long. The CDR3: CASSSSSLPHEQFF. CDR3 DNA sequence: TGTGCCAGCAGCTCCTCCAGCCTCCCCCATGAGCAGTTCTTC. Full variable domain (outside the CDR3, taken from reference TRBV7-9 and TRBJ2-1): DTGVSQNPRHKITKRGQNVTFRCDPISEHNRLYWYRQTLGQGPEFLTYFQNEAQLEKSRLLSDRFSAERPKGSFSTLEIQRTEQGDSAMYLCASSSSSLPHEQFFGPGTRLTVL.

This chain links TRBV11-2 with TRBJ2-2; a weak D match, TRBD1 (6 bases). Germline V CDR1 and CDR2: SGHAT, FQNNGV. The CDR3 extends over 15 amino acids. V dropped 3 bases and J dropped 2 bases, with 10 bases sitting between them. CDR3 in amino acids: CASSFVTGNTGELFF. CDR3 bases: TGTGCCAGCAGCTTTGTGACAGGCAACACCGGGGAGCTGTTTTTT. The whole variable domain, filled in from reference TRBV11-2 and TRBJ2-2, reads EAGVAQSPRYKIIEKRQSVAFWCNPISGHATLYWYQQILGQGPKLLIQFQNNGVVDDSQLPKDRFSAERLKGVDSTLKIQPAKLEDSAVYLCASSFVTGNTGELFFGEGSRLTVL.

This rearrangement joins TRBV19 to TRBJ2-4; no definite D call. The CDR3 sequence is 13 residues long. Trimming shortened V by 8 bases and J by 6 bases, and 14 bases separated the two germline ends. Per germline, CDR1 LNHDA and CDR2 SQIVND (reference sequence). CDR3 bases: TGTGCCAGTGCACTTGGGCGGTTAAACATTCAGTACTTC. This translates into CASALGRLNIQYF.

This clone was seen just once. The V and J genes are TRBV4-3 and TRBJ2-3, with D possibly being TRBD2 (5 bases). Trimming shortened V by 0 bases and J by 6 bases, and 7 bases separated the two germline ends. CDR3 size: 13 residues. Germline V gives CDR1 LGHNA, CDR2 YSLEER. As DNA, the CDR3 is TGCGCCAGCAGCCAAGATAGAGGGGATACGCAGTATTTT. Translated, it gives CASSQDRGDTQYF.

The V gene is TRBV3-1 (or the pseudogene TRBV3-2), the J gene TRBJ2-7; D remains ambiguous. CDR1 LGHDT and CDR2 YNNKEL come from the germline V gene (reference sequence). V gave up 0 bases and J gave up 4 bases, with 4 bases separating them. The CDR3 runs 12 residues. CDR3 protein: CASSQDRYEQYF. CDR3 DNA sequence: TGTGCCAGCAGCCAAGATCGGTACGAGCAGTACTTC.

The chain couples TRBV7-2 to TRBJ2-5; 11 positions match TRBD2. The V gene's germline CDR1 is SGHTA and CDR2 FQGNSA. The J segment lost 5 bases and the V segment lost 3 bases, leaving 8 bases of the junction unmatched. This CDR3 spans 16 amino acids. The CDR3 nucleotides read TGTGCCAGCAGCTTCACTAGCGGGAGTAAAGTGGAGACCCAGTACTTC. Protein product: CASSFTSGSKVETQYF.